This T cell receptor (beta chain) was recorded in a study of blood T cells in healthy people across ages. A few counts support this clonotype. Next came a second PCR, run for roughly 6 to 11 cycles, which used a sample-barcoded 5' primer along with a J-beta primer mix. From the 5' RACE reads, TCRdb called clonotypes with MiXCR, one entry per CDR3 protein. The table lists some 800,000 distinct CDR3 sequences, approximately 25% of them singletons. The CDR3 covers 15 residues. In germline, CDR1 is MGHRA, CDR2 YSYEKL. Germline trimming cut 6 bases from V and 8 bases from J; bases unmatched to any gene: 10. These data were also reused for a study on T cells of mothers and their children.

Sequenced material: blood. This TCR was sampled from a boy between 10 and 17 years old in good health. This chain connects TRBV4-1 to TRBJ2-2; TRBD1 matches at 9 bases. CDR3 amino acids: CASSPGQGISGELFF. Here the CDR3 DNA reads TGCGCCAGCAGTCCTGGACAGGGGATCTCAGGGGAGCTGTTTTTT.